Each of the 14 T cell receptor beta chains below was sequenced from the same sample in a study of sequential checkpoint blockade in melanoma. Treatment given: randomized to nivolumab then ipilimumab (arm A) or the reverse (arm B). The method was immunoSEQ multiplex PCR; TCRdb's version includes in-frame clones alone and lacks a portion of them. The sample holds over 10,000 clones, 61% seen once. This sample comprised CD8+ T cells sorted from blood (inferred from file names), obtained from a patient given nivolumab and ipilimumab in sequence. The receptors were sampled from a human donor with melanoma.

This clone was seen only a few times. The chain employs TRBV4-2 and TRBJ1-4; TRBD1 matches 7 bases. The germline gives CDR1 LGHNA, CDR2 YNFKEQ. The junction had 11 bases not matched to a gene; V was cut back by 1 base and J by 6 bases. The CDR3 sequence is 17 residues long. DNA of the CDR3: TGTGCCAGCAGCCAAGCCTCCGGAGGTCAGGGGGATGAAAAACTGTTTTTT. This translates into CASSQASGGQGDEKLFF.

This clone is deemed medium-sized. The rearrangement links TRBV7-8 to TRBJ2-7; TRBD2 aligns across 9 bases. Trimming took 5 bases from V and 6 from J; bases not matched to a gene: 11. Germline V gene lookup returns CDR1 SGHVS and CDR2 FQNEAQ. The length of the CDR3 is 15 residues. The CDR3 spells CASSQSAGGTREQYF. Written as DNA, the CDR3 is TGTGCCAGCAGCCAATCGGCGGGGGGGACCCGCGAGCAGTACTTC.

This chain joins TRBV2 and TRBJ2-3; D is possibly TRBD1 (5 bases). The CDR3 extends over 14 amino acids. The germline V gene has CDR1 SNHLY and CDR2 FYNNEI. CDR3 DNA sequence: TGTGCTGGTGCAATGGGGCAGGGCACAGATACGCAGTATTTT. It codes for CAGAMGQGTDTQYF. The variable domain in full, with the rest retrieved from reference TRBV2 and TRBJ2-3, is EPEVTQTPSHQVTQMGQEVILRCVPISNHLYFYWYRQILGQKVEFLVSFYNNEISEKSEIFDDQFSVERPDGSNFTLKIRSTKLEDSAMYFCAGAMGQGTDTQYFGPGTRLTVL.

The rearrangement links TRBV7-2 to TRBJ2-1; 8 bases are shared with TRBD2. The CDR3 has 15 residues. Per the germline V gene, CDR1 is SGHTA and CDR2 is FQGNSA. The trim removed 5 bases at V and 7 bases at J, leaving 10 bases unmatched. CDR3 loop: CASSTLLGGGNEQFF. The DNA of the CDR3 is TGTGCCAGCAGCACGCTCTTGGGCGGGGGGAATGAGCAGTTCTTC.

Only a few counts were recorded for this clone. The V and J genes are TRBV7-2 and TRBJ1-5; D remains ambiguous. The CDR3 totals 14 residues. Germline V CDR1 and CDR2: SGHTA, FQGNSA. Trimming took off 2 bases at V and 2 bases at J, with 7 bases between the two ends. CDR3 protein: CASSLLGGNQPQHF. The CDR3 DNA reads TGTGCCAGCAGCTTACTAGGTGGCAATCAGCCCCAGCATTTT. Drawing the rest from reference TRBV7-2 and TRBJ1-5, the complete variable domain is GAGVSQSPSNKVTEKGKDVELRCDPISGHTALYWYRQSLGQGLEFLIYFQGNSAPDKSGLPSDRFSAERTGGSVSTLTIQRTQQEDSAVYLCASSLLGGNQPQHFGDGTRLSIL.

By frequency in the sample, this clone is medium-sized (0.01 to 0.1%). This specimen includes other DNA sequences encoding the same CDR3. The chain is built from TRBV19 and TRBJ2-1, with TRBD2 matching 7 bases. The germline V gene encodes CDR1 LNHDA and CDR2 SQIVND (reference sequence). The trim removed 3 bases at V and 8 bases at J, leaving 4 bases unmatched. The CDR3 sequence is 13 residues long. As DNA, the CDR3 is TGTGCCAGTAGTATCGCGGGAGCTTATGAGCAGTTCTTC. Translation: CASSIAGAYEQFF.

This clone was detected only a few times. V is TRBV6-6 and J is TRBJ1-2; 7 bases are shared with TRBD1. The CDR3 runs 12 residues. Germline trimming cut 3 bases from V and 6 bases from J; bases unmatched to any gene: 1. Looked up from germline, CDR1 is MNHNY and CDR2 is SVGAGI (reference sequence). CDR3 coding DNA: TGTGCCAGCAGTTATCAGGGGGATGGCTACACCTTC. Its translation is CASSYQGDGYTF.

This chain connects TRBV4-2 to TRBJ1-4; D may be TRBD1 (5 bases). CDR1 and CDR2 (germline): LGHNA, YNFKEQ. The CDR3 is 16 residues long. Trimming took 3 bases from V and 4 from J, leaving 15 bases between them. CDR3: CASSHGSGGDNEKLFF. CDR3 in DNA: TGTGCCAGCAGCCATGGCTCGGGAGGGGATAATGAAAAACTGTTTTTT.

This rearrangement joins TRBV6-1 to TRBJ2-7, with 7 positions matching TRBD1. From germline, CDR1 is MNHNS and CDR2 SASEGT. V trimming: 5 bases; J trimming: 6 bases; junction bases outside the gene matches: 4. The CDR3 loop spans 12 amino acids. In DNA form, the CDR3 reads TGTGCCAGCAGTACAGGGGAAGGCGAGCAGTACTTC. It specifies CASSTGEGEQYF.

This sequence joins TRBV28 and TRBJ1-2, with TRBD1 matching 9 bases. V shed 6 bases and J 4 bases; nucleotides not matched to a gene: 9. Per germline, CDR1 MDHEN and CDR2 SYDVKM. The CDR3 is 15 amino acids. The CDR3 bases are TGTGCCAGCAGGACATCCGGGACAGGGTTCTATGGCTACACCTTC. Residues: CASRTSGTGFYGYTF.

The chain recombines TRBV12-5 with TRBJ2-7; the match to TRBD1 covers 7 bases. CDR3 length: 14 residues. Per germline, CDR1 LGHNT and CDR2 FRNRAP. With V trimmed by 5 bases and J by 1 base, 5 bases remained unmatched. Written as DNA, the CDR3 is TGTGCTAGTGGTCAAGGGGGACAGTCCTACGAGCAGTACTTC. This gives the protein CASGQGGQSYEQYF.

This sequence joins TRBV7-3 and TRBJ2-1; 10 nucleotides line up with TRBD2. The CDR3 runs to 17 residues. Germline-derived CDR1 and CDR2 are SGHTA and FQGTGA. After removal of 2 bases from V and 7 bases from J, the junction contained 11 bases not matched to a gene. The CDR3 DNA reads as TGTGCCAGCAGCTTAGACGAAGGGGGGACTAGCGTAAATGAGCAGTTCTTC. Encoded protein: CASSLDEGGTSVNEQFF.

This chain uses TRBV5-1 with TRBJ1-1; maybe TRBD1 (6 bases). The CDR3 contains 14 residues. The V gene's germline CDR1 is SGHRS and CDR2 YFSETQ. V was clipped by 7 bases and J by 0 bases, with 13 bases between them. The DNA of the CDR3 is TGCGCCAGCGGAGCACAGGGTATGAACACTGAAGCTTTCTTT. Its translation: CASGAQGMNTEAFF.

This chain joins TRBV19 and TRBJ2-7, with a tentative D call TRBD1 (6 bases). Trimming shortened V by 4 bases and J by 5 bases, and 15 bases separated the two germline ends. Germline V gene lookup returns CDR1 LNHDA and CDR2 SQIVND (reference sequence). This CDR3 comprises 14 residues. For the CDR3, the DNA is TGTGCCAGTAGTAGGGCAGGGGTCGCCGACGAGCAGTACTTC. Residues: CASSRAGVADEQYF.